The source of this T cell receptor (beta chain) is a study of blood T cells in healthy people across ages. A second 7 to 11 cycle PCR used barcoded and J-beta primers. Every single cDNA molecule received a tag from a template-switch adaptor with 12 random nucleotides. TCRdb recomputed calls from the 5' RACE reads with MiXCR, one row per CDR3 protein. The top ten clones hold approximately 29% of a sample with 700,000 or so distinct CDR3 sequences, 40% to 45% of them seen once. This CDR3 contains 15 residues. V lost 4 bases and J lost 6, with 18 bases in between. The germline CDR1 and CDR2 sequences are SGHDT and YYEEEE.

The origin of this receptor is a man at least 80 years old in good health. The specimen was blood. The V gene is TRBV5-6, the J gene TRBJ2-3, with a weak D call TRBD2 (5 bases). The CDR3 sequence: CASSRRPSGGDTQYF. CDR3 DNA: TGTGCCAGCAGCCGAAGACCCAGCGGCGGGGATACGCAGTATTTT.